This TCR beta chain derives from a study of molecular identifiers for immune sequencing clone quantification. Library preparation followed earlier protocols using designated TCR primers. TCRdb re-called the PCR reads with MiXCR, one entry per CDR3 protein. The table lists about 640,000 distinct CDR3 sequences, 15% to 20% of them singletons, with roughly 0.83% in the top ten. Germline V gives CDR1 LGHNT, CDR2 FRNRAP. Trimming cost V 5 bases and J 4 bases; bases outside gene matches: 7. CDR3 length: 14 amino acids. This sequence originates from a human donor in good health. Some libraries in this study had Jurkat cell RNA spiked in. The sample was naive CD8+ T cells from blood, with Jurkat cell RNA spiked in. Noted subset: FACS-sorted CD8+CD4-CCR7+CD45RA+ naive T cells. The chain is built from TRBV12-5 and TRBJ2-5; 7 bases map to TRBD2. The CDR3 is CASGTSTGGETQYF. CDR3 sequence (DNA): TGTGCTAGTGGTACTTCGACGGGAGGAGAGACCCAGTACTTC.